Listed below are T cell receptor beta chains from one sample, sequenced in a study of technical replicates of blood from a few donors. Using immunoSEQ multiplex PCR, the repertoire was profiled, and TCRdb retains in-frame clones only, with some absent. Of tens of thousands of clones in the sample, 91% were seen once. The sequencing sample was made of PBMCs. Source of these receptors: a human donor in good health. Some clones in this sample may be carry-over from other donors' samples. Each CDR3 is given with its conserved first and last residue. The D gene is left open where the match is weak. Clone sizes are given selectively: once, few, many, or a class where the clone is expanded.

V	D	size	J	DNA	CDR3
TRBV18	TRBD1	-	TRBJ2-7	TGTGCCAGCTCTCCCACAGGGGGTCGGGACTACGAGCAGTACTTC	CASSPTGGRDYEQYF
TRBV7-2	-	once	TRBJ1-4	TGTGCCAGCAGCTTAAACCCTGCAGGGTTTGAAAAACTGTTTTTT	CASSLNPAGFEKLFF
TRBV12-5	-	-	TRBJ2-1	TGTGCTAGTGGTTTGGTGGGGCCCGGCTCCTACAATGAGCAGTTCTTC	CASGLVGPGSYNEQFF
TRBV7-9	-	-	TRBJ1-2	TGTGCCAGCAGCTTAACCGGGACAGGCTACACCTTC	CASSLTGTGYTF
TRBV7-6	-	once	TRBJ2-2	TGTGCCAGCACCCCCGCGGGGCTCGGGGAGCTGTTTTTT	CASTPAGLGELFF
TRBV5-1	-	-	TRBJ2-7	TGCGCCAGCAGCTTGGCCCCCAGCTCCTACGAGCAGTACTTC	CASSLAPSSYEQYF
TRBV15	-	-	TRBJ2-5	TGTGCCACCAGCAGAGATTTAGGACTCCAAGAGACCCAGTACTTC	CATSRDLGLQETQYF
TRBV7-8	TRBD1	-	TRBJ2-5	TGTGCCAGCAGCGGGACAGGTCAAGAGACCCAGTACTTC	CASSGTGQETQYF
TRBV5-6	TRBD1	-	TRBJ1-2	TGTGCCAGCAGCTTGGACCAGGGGGCCTATGGCTACACCTTC	CASSLDQGAYGYTF
TRBV7-2	TRBD1	-	TRBJ2-7	TGTGCCAGCAGCCAAGGGACAGGGAGGCGCGAGCAGTACTTC	CASSQGTGRREQYF
TRBV27	-	-	TRBJ2-2	TGTGCCAGCAGTTCCGTAGTCAAGAACACCGGGGAGCTGTTTTTT	CASSSVVKNTGELFF
TRBV4-2	-	few	TRBJ2-1	TGTGCCAGCAGCCAAGATTCTGCCGCCAGCTCCTACAATGAGCAGTTCTTC	CASSQDSAASSYNEQFF
TRBV5-1	-	few	TRBJ2-2	TGCGCCAGCAGCGGGGGGGGGCCCACCGGGGAGCTGTTTTTT	CASSGGGPTGELFF
TRBV23-1	-	-	TRBJ2-5	TGCGCCAGCAGTCATCCAGGACAGGGAGGGGAGACCCAGTACTTC	CASSHPGQGGETQYF
TRBV11-2	TRBD1	-	TRBJ2-3	TGTGCCAGCAGCTCGCAGGGACAGCCCGGAGTGGATACGCAGTATTTT	CASSSQGQPGVDTQYF
TRBV6-8	-	-	TRBJ1-4	TGTGCCAGCATAACTCGTAATGAAAAACTGTTTTTT	CASITRNEKLFF
TRBV6-5	TRBD2	-	TRBJ2-2	TGTGCCAGCAGTCGACTAGCGGCGAACACCGGGGAGCTGTTTTTT	CASSRLAANTGELFF
TRBV29-1	TRBD1	-	TRBJ1-1	TGCAGCGGCGCAGGGGGCGGCACTGAAGCTTTCTTT	CSGAGGGTEAFF
TRBV6-4	-	-	TRBJ2-3	TGTGCCAGCAGTGATTCACTTGGGGCCGTAGATACGCAGTATTTT	CASSDSLGAVDTQYF
TRBV18	TRBD1	once	TRBJ1-2	TGTGCCAGCTCACCAACCCTACAGGGGTACCATGGCTACACCTTC	CASSPTLQGYHGYTF
TRBV7-3	-	-	TRBJ2-3	TGTGCCAGCAGCTTCCTAGAAGCAGATACGCAGTATTTT	CASSFLEADTQYF
TRBV27	TRBD1	-	TRBJ1-2	TGTGCCAGCAGTGTACAGGGGGCTGGCGGCTACACCTTC	CASSVQGAGGYTF
TRBV7-9	TRBD2	once	TRBJ2-3	TGTGCCAGCAGCCCCTTAAGACTAGCGGTCACAGATACGCAGTATTTT	CASSPLRLAVTDTQYF
TRBV21-1	-	-	TRBJ2-7	TGTGCCAGCAGCAAACTACCGCTAGGGAGCTCCGACGAGCAGTACTTC	CASSKLPLGSSDEQYF
TRBV7-2	TRBD1	-	TRBJ2-2	TGTGCCAGCAGCTCTCGGGACAGGGGAACCGGGGAGCTGTTTTTT	CASSSRDRGTGELFF